This T cell receptor (beta chain) came from a study of early T cells in non-severe SARS-CoV-2 infection. Overall study: It was bulk RNA from unsorted whole blood that was sequenced, and the chains were unpaired.

The study, taken as a whole, reports: VDJdb matching, biased toward anti-spike CD8 responses, missed private and CD4 specificities.

The ends lost 0 bases at V and 4 bases at J; junction bases unmatched: 3. The germline gives CDR1 MNHNY, CDR2 SVGAGI (reference sequence). This CDR3 comprises 16 residues. Unique molecular identifiers were added to individual cDNA molecules. TCRdb redid the calling of the 5' RACE reads with MiXCR, one entry per CDR3 protein. Counted here are about 64,000 distinct CDR3 sequences, 7% to 10% occurring once; the ten biggest clones make up around an eighth. This clonotype was detected only a few times. The target antigen is unknown. The TCR originated in an adult who was a healthcare worker with PCR-confirmed SARS-CoV-2 infection or an uninfected control (not recorded which). The rearrangement links TRBV6-6 to TRBJ1-5, with 10 bases fitting TRBD1. The source material was whole blood, sampled at baseline. CDR3 in DNA: TGTGCCAGCAGTTACTCGGCGGACAGGGGGAATCAGCCCCAGCATTTT. As protein: CASSYSADRGNQPQHF.